This entry concerns a single T cell receptor (beta chain). The same CDR3 arises from other DNA sequences in this sample as well. This entry belongs to a study of blood T cell repertoires in COVID-19. Background on the study: Samples of COVID-19 (acute and convalescent) were obtained from the United States, Italy and Spain. Sources were T cells, B-cell-depleted T cells, or PBMCs; the material itself was cDNA or gDNA.

As originally analysed: Amplifying reference gene primers gave estimates of nucleated cell counts. Clones were read by immunoSEQ multiplex PCR, and TCRdb kept only the in-frame ones, dropping some. V, J and clone size are taken as reported in that table, and D and trimming were inferred from the DNA itself. In the table there are about 170,000 clones, around 67% of which are singletons. The germline V gene encodes CDR1 SQVTM and CDR2 ANQGSEA. CDR3 length: 12 residues. With 6 bases clipped from V and 4 bases from J, the junction kept 1 base outside the gene matches. The TCR was taken from a woman of 80 years or more with acute or convalescent COVID-19. V is TRBV29-1 and J is TRBJ2-1; 9 bases match TRBD1. The sequenced sample was peripheral blood. CDR3 loop: CSVGQGYNEQFF. The CDR3 DNA follows: TGCAGCGTGGGACAGGGTTACAATGAGCAGTTCTTC.